The 18 T cell receptor beta chains below all came from one sample that was sequenced in a study of T cell repertoires in cytomegalovirus infection. TCRdb re-analysed the reads in MiXCR, keeping a single row per CDR3 protein. The top ten clones hold 15% to 25% of a sample with 300,000 to 400,000 distinct CDR3 sequences, almost 30% of them seen once. Their antigens remain unidentified. The specimen comprised cultured PBMCs, sampled from culture after CMV antigen stimulation. Receptors originate from a human donor in good health (CMV status not recorded). Some clones in this sample may be carry-over from other donors' samples.

This clonotype was recorded a few times. The chain joins TRBV12-3 or TRBV12-4 to TRBJ1-6; D perhaps matches TRBD1 (6 bases). V was pared by 6 bases and J by 6 bases, with 12 bases between. The CDR3 sequence is 14 residues long. The CDR3 here is CASSRQAANSPLHF. Written as DNA, the CDR3 is TGTGCCAGCAGCAGACAGGCGGCTAATTCACCCCTCCACTTT.

This sequence joins TRBV5-4 and TRBJ2-2; 8 nucleotides line up with TRBD2. With 4 bases clipped from V and 2 bases from J, the junction kept 10 bases outside the gene matches. This CDR3 has 17 amino acids. Germline CDR1 SGHNT, CDR2 YYREEE (reference sequence). CDR3 protein: CASSPRGSGINTGELFF. The CDR3 DNA is TGTGCCAGCAGCCCCCGTGGTAGCGGGATAAACACCGGGGAGCTGTTTTTT. The full variable domain, in which reference TRBV5-4 and TRBJ2-2 provide the parts outside the CDR3, is ETGVTQSPTHLIKTRGQQVTLRCSSQSGHNTVSWYQQALGQGPQFIFQYYREEENGRGNFPPRFSGLQFPNYSSELNVNALELDDSALYLCASSPRGSGINTGELFFGEGSRLTVL.

The rearrangement joins TRBV6-8 to TRBJ2-7, with 10 nucleotides matching TRBD2. This CDR3 has 15 amino acids. Trimming removed 5 bases from V and 4 bases from J; junction bases left unmatched: 8. Germline CDR1 and CDR2: MNHGY and SAAAGT. CDR3 DNA: TGTGCCAGCAGTGGCGAAGCGGGAGGGCCTTACGAGCAGTACTTC. As protein: CASSGEAGGPYEQYF.

The chain is built from TRBV27 and TRBJ2-5; 9 bases agree with TRBD1. Germline CDR1 MNHEY, CDR2 SMNVEV (reference sequence). There are 17 residues in the CDR3. After removal of 4 bases from V and 2 bases from J, the junction contained 11 bases not matched to a gene. The chain's CDR3 is CASSSPGTGRWQETQYF. The CDR3 DNA reads as TGTGCCAGCAGTTCCCCCGGGACAGGGAGGTGGCAAGAGACCCAGTACTTC.

The rearrangement uses TRBV7-9 and TRBJ1-3; D uncertain. Between the trimmed V and J ends, which lost 6 bases and 4 bases, there was a span of 13 bases. Germline CDR1 SEHNR, CDR2 FQNEAQ (reference sequence). The CDR3 spans 14 residues. CDR3 sequence: CASRLSMSGNTIYF. CDR3 DNA: TGTGCCAGCAGATTGAGTATGTCGGGAAACACCATATATTTT.

This clonotype was seen repeatedly, ten times or more. The chain recombines TRBV25-1 with TRBJ1-2; 9 positions agree with TRBD1. The CDR3 totals 15 residues. After removal of 4 bases from V and 1 base from J, the junction contained 4 bases not matched to a gene. The germline gives CDR1 MGHDK, CDR2 SYGVNS. Here the CDR3 reads CASSGTGDSNYGYTF. In DNA, the CDR3 is TGTGCCAGCAGTGGGACAGGGGATAGTAACTATGGCTACACCTTC.

This clonotype was picked up a small number of times. This chain joins TRBV19 and TRBJ2-7; 11 bases are shared with TRBD2. CDR3 length: 16 residues. J gave up 2 bases and V 4 bases, and 7 bases lay outside the gene matches. Germline CDR1 and CDR2: LNHDA and SQIVND (reference sequence). CDR3: CASSTATSGSTYEQYF. The CDR3 DNA reads TGTGCCAGTAGTACCGCCACTAGCGGGAGTACCTACGAGCAGTACTTC.

CDR3 DNA: TGTGCCAGCAGCCAAGATCCCAGCGGGGGAGCGAACACCGGGGAGCTGTTTTTT. It encodes CASSQDPSGGANTGELFF. V usage is TRBV4-2 and J usage is TRBJ2-2; TRBD2 aligns across 8 bases. The CDR3 has 18 residues. Germline CDR1 is LGHNA and CDR2 is YNFKEQ. The V and J ends lost 0 bases and 0 bases, in that order; junction bases with no gene match: 6.

This clonotype was seen just once. The chain employs TRBV6-6 and TRBJ2-3; 12 nucleotides line up with TRBD2. J was trimmed by 0 bases and V by 6 bases; bases with no gene match: 4. This CDR3 is built from 16 residues. Germline V gene sequence: CDR1 MNHNY, CDR2 SVGAGI (reference sequence). DNA for the CDR3: TGTGCCAGCAGGTCGACTAGCGGGGGAAGCACAGATACGCAGTATTTT. This sequence encodes CASRSTSGGSTDTQYF.

This clonotype turned up a few times. The chain uses TRBV12-3 or TRBV12-4 and TRBJ2-7; D gene unclear. The CDR3 covers 14 residues. V shed 5 bases and J shed 5 bases, with 16 bases lying between them. This CDR3 reads CASSPASLSHEQYF. CDR3 DNA: TGTGCCAGCAGTCCCGCTTCCTTAAGCCACGAGCAGTACTTC.

This clonotype has at least ten counts. The chain carries TRBV7-3 and TRBJ2-1, with 14 nucleotides matching TRBD2. The CDR3 has 15 amino acids. Germline trimming cut 5 bases from V and 7 bases from J; bases unmatched to any gene: 4. Germline V gene data show CDR1 as SGHTA and CDR2 as FQGTGA. In DNA, the CDR3 is TGTGCCAGCAGCCTCGGACTAGCGGGGGGTAATGAGCAGTTCTTC. The encoded protein is CASSLGLAGGNEQFF.

This chain links TRBV18 with TRBJ1-2; the D is unclear. The CDR3 runs to 14 residues. The ends were cut back, 2 bases at V and 8 bases at J, with 15 bases in the middle. From germline, CDR1 is KGHSH and CDR2 LQKENI. The CDR3 DNA reads as TGTGCCAGCTCACCATATTCCCAGGCGGAAGGCTACACCTTC. Amino acids: CASSPYSQAEGYTF.

As to this clonotype: This may be a read error: a much more frequent sequence differs by one nucleotide. CDR3 sequence reads: CASRLKQGNQPQHF. The CDR3 coding sequence is TGTGCCAGCAGATTAAAACAGGGCAATCAGCCCCAGCATTTT. The chain has TRBV7-2 and TRBJ1-5; TRBD1 might be the D (5 bases). This CDR3 has 14 residues. From germline, CDR1 is SGHTA and CDR2 FQGNSA. V gave up 6 bases and J gave up 2 bases, with 11 bases separating them.

V is TRBV5-1 and J is TRBJ2-7; 9 nucleotides align to TRBD1. V shed 3 bases, J shed 5 bases, and the junction held 9 bases outside the gene matches. The CDR3 length is 15 residues. The germline gives CDR1 SGHRS, CDR2 YFSETQ. CDR3 region: CASSSQRGQGNEQYF. CDR3 DNA: TGCGCCAGCAGCTCCCAACGGGGACAGGGCAACGAGCAGTACTTC.

This clonotype has only a few counts. The rearrangement joins TRBV10-3 to TRBJ2-5; D possibly corresponds to TRBD2 (5 bases). The germline V and J ends were trimmed by 6 bases and 5 bases, with 13 bases remaining between them. Germline lookup yields CDR1 ENHRY and CDR2 SYGVKD. This CDR3 region has 13 residues. The CDR3 DNA is TGTGCCATCAGGGACTCCCTGGAGGAGACCCAGTACTTC. Translated: CAIRDSLEETQYF.

This clonotype was detected ten times or more. This chain uses TRBV18 with TRBJ2-7, with no clear D. The germline gives CDR1 KGHSH, CDR2 LQKENI. CDR3 length: 13 amino acids. With 0 bases removed from V and 1 base from J, the gap between germline ends came to 4 bases. The chain's CDR3 is CASSPPVSYEQYF. CDR3 coding DNA: TGTGCCAGCTCACCACCGGTTTCCTACGAGCAGTACTTC.

This clonotype was recorded a few times. Written as DNA, the CDR3 is TGTGCCAGCAGCTTAGCGTCAAACACATACCCGCCGGATGAGCAGTTCTTC. Amino acids: CASSLASNTYPPDEQFF. The rearrangement links TRBV7-6 to TRBJ2-1; D gene ambiguous. Germline CDR1 SGHVS, CDR2 FNYEAQ. This CDR3 region has 17 residues. V lost 0 bases and J lost 8, with 20 bases in between. Complete variable domain (other parts from reference TRBV7-6 and TRBJ2-1): GAGVSQSPRYKVTKRGQDVALRCDPISGHVSLYWYRQALGQGPEFLTYFNYEAQQDKSGLPNDRFSAERPEGSISTLTIQRTEQRDSAMYRCASSLASNTYPPDEQFFGPGTRLTVL.

This clonotype was seen many times. The chain has TRBV12-3 or TRBV12-4 and TRBJ1-2; TRBD1 agrees at 8 bases. The CDR3 has 14 residues. The V segment lost 6 bases and the J segment 7 bases; nucleotides outside the gene matches: 10. The CDR3 bases are TGTGCCAGCAGGAGACAGGGGCTGGTGGCTGGCTACACCTTC. The encoded protein is CASRRQGLVAGYTF.